The 14 T cell receptor beta chains listed next were all sequenced from one sample in a study of T cell changes during pregnancy in multiple sclerosis. Assay: immunoSEQ multiplex PCR; the TCRdb copy retains only in-frame clones and omits some. The table lists some 99,000 clones, about 93% of them singletons. This material consisted of peripheral blood, taken after pregnancy. Receptors originate from a female donor with multiple sclerosis, enrolled in a pregnancy study.

This rearrangement joins TRBV7-3 to TRBJ2-1; D remains ambiguous. Trimming removed 3 bases from V and 9 bases from J, with 12 bases in between. The CDR3 extends over 13 amino acids. Germline V gene data show CDR1 as SGHTA and CDR2 as FQGTGA. The CDR3 is CASSLVLSSEQFF. Here the CDR3 DNA reads TGTGCCAGCAGCTTGGTCCTTAGCTCTGAGCAGTTCTTC.

The gene calls are TRBV4-1 and TRBJ1-1; a weak D match, TRBD1 (6 bases). Germline values: CDR1 MGHRA, CDR2 YSYEKL. Trimming took off 4 bases at V and 2 bases at J, with 14 bases between the two ends. This CDR3 comprises 15 residues. CDR3 coding DNA: TGCGCCAGCAGCCCCGCCCAACAGGGAAACACTGAAGCTTTCTTT. This gives the protein CASSPAQQGNTEAFF.

The chain carries TRBV23-1 and TRBJ2-5, with a tentative D call TRBD1 (5 bases). TRBV23-1 is an ORF; its function is uncertain. The V and J ends lost 2 bases and 2 bases respectively, with 15 bases between them. This CDR3 contains 16 residues. Here the CDR3 DNA reads TGCGCCAGCAGTCAACCCTCGGTGGGGCAACAAGAGACCCAGTACTTC. This encodes CASSQPSVGQQETQYF.

The CDR3 DNA reads TGTGCCAGCAGTTTGACAGGGGGCGAGCAGTACTTC. It translates to CASSLTGGEQYF. V gene TRBV6-6 combines with J gene TRBJ2-7, with 9 positions matching TRBD1. Germline values: CDR1 MNHNY, CDR2 SVGAGI (reference sequence). The ends lost 4 bases at V and 6 bases at J; junction bases unmatched: 1. This CDR3 is 12 amino acids long.

The chain is built from TRBV19 and TRBJ1-1; 7 bases are a match to TRBD1. After removal of 6 bases from V and 3 bases from J, the junction contained 10 bases not matched to a gene. The CDR3 covers 15 residues. The germline V gene encodes CDR1 LNHDA and CDR2 SQIVND (reference sequence). This chain's CDR3 is CASRTGTVPHTEAFF. The CDR3 nucleotides are TGTGCCAGTAGGACCGGGACAGTCCCACACACTGAAGCTTTCTTT.

The J gene is TRBJ2-7, the V gene TRBV7-3; D is possibly TRBD2 (6 bases). The CDR3 has 12 amino acids. The V and J ends lost 8 bases and 6 bases respectively, with 14 bases between them. From germline, CDR1 is SGHTA and CDR2 FQGTGA. CDR3 region: CASAQTSGEQYF. As DNA, the CDR3 is TGTGCCAGCGCCCAGACTAGTGGCGAGCAGTACTTC.

The chain is built from TRBV19 and TRBJ2-2; weak D call: TRBD2 (6 bases). Trimming took off 4 bases at V and 5 bases at J, with 11 bases between the two ends. This CDR3 has 14 residues. Germline V lookup: CDR1 LNHDA, CDR2 SQIVND (reference sequence). This CDR3 reads CASSTLGGTGELFF. DNA for the CDR3: TGTGCCAGTAGTACCCTCGGGGGAACCGGGGAGCTGTTTTTT.

The V gene is TRBV7-9, the J gene TRBJ2-5; D is ambiguous. Germline CDR1 and CDR2: SEHNR and FQNEAQ (reference sequence). The CDR3 runs to 14 residues. Trimming took off 4 bases at V and 1 base at J, with 10 bases between the two ends. Here the CDR3 DNA reads TGTGCCAGCAGCTCCGCCGGGTCCCAAGAGACCCAGTACTTC. This gives the protein CASSSAGSQETQYF.

V and J are TRBV5-5 and TRBJ1-1; D ambiguous. From germline, CDR1 is SGHKS and CDR2 YYEKEE (reference sequence). V lost 2 bases to trimming and J lost 0 bases, with 11 bases between them. The CDR3 contains 15 residues. CDR3 residues: CASSFQTLMNTEAFF. CDR3 coding DNA: TGTGCCAGCAGCTTCCAGACACTTATGAACACTGAAGCTTTCTTT. Based on the CDR3 plus reference TRBV5-5 and TRBJ1-1, the full variable domain is DAGVTQSPTHLIKTRGQQVTLRCSPISGHKSVSWYQQVLGQGPQFIFQYYEKEERGRGNFPDRFSARQFPNYSSELNVNALLLGDSALYLCASSFQTLMNTEAFFGQGTRLTVV.

The chain has TRBV10-1 and TRBJ2-4; a possible D gene is TRBD1 (5 bases). Germline V lookup: CDR1 WNHNN, CDR2 SYGVQD (reference sequence). V dropped 2 bases and J dropped 3 bases, with 14 bases sitting between them. The CDR3 sequence is 16 residues long. The CDR3 DNA sequence: TGCGCCAGCAGTGAGGGCCGCAGGGCCGGCAAAAACATTCAGTACTTC. It is translated as CASSEGRRAGKNIQYF.

This CDR3 is CASSPGAYEQYF. In DNA form, the CDR3 reads TGTGCCAGTAGCCCCGGAGCCTACGAGCAGTACTTC. The chain is built from TRBV19 and TRBJ2-7; D gene unclear. CDR1 LNHDA and CDR2 SQIVND come from the germline V gene (reference sequence). V was shortened by 6 bases and J by 2 bases, with 8 bases between the two germline ends. CDR3 length: 12 amino acids.

The V gene is TRBV2, the J gene TRBJ1-2, with TRBD1 matching over 11 bases. The CDR3 is made up of 14 amino acids. Germline CDR1 and CDR2: SNHLY and FYNNEI. J lost 8 bases, V lost 6 bases, and 8 bases had no gene match. CDR3 bases: TGTGCCAGCAGGTCCGGACAGGGGGCGAGAGGCTACACCTTC. It codes for CASRSGQGARGYTF. Filled out from reference TRBV2 and TRBJ1-2, the complete variable domain reads EPEVTQTPSHQVTQMGQEVILRCVPISNHLYFYWYRQILGQKVEFLVSFYNNEISEKSEIFDDQFSVERPDGSNFTLKIRSTKLEDSAMYFCASRSGQGARGYTFGSGTRLTVV.

The genes are TRBV10-3 and TRBJ1-2; 8 positions agree with TRBD1. J lost 3 bases, V lost 6 bases, and 6 bases had no gene match. Germline V lookup: CDR1 ENHRY, CDR2 SYGVKD. This CDR3 is 14 amino acids long. The chain's CDR3 is CAISRTGKDYGYTF. CDR3 bases: TGTGCCATCAGCCGGACAGGGAAGGACTATGGCTACACCTTC.

The CDR3 DNA is TGTGCCAGCTCACCCCGGACGTCCCGGGGGAATGAGCAGTTCTTC. Translated: CASSPRTSRGNEQFF. The chain joins TRBV18 to TRBJ2-1; perhaps TRBD2 as D (6 bases). Germline V lookup: CDR1 KGHSH, CDR2 LQKENI. The CDR3 sequence is 15 residues long. Trimming cost V 3 bases and J 7 bases, with 16 bases left between them.